The sequence of this T cell receptor beta chain was determined in a study of T cell responses to AZD1222 COVID-19 vaccine. Losses at the gene ends were 6 bases for V and 5 bases for J; bases not matched to a gene: 9. The CDR3 totals 14 residues. Germline V CDR1 and CDR2: SQVTM, ANQGSEA. General observations from the study: CD4 TCRs associated with vaccination spanned spike, dominating at 160-218 and 743-854. Sampled repertoires all dated from after the peak T cell response.

Method: immunoSEQ multiplex PCR; TCRdb's copy keeps in-frame clones and lacks some. The data show about 140,000 clones, 85% to 95% seen once. Comment on this clone: Antigen: not known.

This chain links TRBV29-1 with TRBJ2-5; TRBD2 aligns across 10 bases. This TCR came from an adult in good health. The sample here was peripheral blood, taken on day 0 of MenACWY control vaccination. The CDR3 loop reads CSVVLAGARETQYF. The CDR3 coding sequence is TGCAGCGTGGTTCTAGCGGGGGCCCGGGAGACCCAGTACTTC.